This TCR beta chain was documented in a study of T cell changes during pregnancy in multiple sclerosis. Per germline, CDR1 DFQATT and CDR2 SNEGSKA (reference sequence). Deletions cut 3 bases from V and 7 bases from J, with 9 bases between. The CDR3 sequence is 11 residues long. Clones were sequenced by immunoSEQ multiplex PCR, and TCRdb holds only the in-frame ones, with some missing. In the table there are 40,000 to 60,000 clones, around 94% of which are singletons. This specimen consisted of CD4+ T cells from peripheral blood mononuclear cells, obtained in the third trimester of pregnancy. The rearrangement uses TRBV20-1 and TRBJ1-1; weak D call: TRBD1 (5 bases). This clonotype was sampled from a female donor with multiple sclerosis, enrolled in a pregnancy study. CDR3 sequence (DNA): TGCAGTGCTAGGCTCGACAGTGAAGCTTTCTTT. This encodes CSARLDSEAFF.